The 30 T cell receptor beta chains below all came from one sample that was sequenced in a study of blood T cell repertoires in COVID-19 (dated by TCRdb to 2020 to 2022). Library preparation employed the immunoSEQ multiplex PCR assay. TCRdb obtained this table from immuneACCESS and retained in-frame rearrangements with V and J assigned. These tables miss some clones; where compared with another copy, unresolved V genes account for less than half of the shortfall, and the remainder is unexplained. This sample is represented by roughly 42,000 clones; roughly nine tenths of them were singletons. Approximately 10% of the sample is in the top ten clones. The sequenced sample consisted of peripheral blood. The receptors were sampled from a man under 40 with active or convalescent COVID-19.

V gene TRBV9 combines with J gene TRBJ1-4; D not resolved. Germline V gives CDR1 SGDLS, CDR2 YYNGEE. V was cut by 2 bases and J by 0 bases, with 8 bases left in between. The CDR3 runs to 15 residues. As DNA, the CDR3 is TGTGCCAGCAGCGTCAACAGTGCAACTAATGAAAAACTGTTTTTT. Translation gives CASSVNSATNEKLFF.

The chain employs TRBV14 and TRBJ2-1; 14 positions match TRBD2. V gave up 1 base and J gave up 3 bases; unmatched junction bases: 8. Germline lookup yields CDR1 SGHDN and CDR2 FVKESK. The CDR3 runs to 19 residues. The CDR3 bases are TGTGCCAGCAGCCAAGCCTTACTGGGACTAGCGGGAGTCTACAATGAGCAGTTCTTC. The encoded protein is CASSQALLGLAGVYNEQFF.

This rearrangement joins TRBV7-6 to TRBJ2-1, with TRBD1 identical over 11 bases. With 4 bases clipped from V and 8 bases from J, the junction kept 4 bases outside the gene matches. The CDR3 runs to 14 residues. The germline CDR1 and CDR2 sequences are SGHVS and FNYEAQ. The CDR3 DNA sequence: TGTGCCAGCAGCTCAGGACAGGGGGCCGATGAGCAGTTCTTC. As protein: CASSSGQGADEQFF. The entire variable domain, with the rest obtained from reference TRBV7-6 and TRBJ2-1, is as follows: GAGVSQSPRYKVTKRGQDVALRCDPISGHVSLYWYRQALGQGPEFLTYFNYEAQQDKSGLPNDRFSAERPEGSISTLTIQRTEQRDSAMYRCASSSGQGADEQFFGPGTRLTVL.

The V and J genes are TRBV4-2 and TRBJ2-1; 10 nucleotides line up with TRBD1. The CDR3 spans 16 residues. Germline trimming cut 1 base from V and 2 bases from J; bases unmatched to any gene: 2. The germline V gene has CDR1 LGHNA and CDR2 YNFKEQ. The CDR3 sequence: CASSQGQGAPYNEQFF. The CDR3 coding sequence is TGTGCCAGCAGCCAAGGACAGGGGGCTCCCTACAATGAGCAGTTCTTC.

V and J are TRBV29-1 and TRBJ1-1; D is ambiguous. The germline CDR1 and CDR2 sequences are SQVTM and ANQGSEA. The CDR3 is made up of 11 amino acids. Trimming pared 6 bases from V and 0 bases from J, leaving 5 bases between. This CDR3 reads CSVLLNTEAFF. In DNA, the CDR3 is TGCAGCGTCCTGTTGAACACTGAAGCTTTCTTT. Together with reference TRBV29-1 and TRBJ1-1, the CDR3 gives the full variable domain: SAVISQKPSRDICQRGTSLTIQCQVDSQVTMMFWYRQQPGQSLTLIATANQGSEATYESGFVIDKFPISRPNLTFSTLTVSNMSPEDSSIYLCSVLLNTEAFFGQGTRLTVV.

Remarks on this clone: It is likely a read error, because the conserved phenylalanine at the end of the CDR3 is missing. It is unclear where the CDR3 begins or ends on the DNA, so no DNA is shown, and the CDR3 is as TCRdb lists it. CDR3 sequence reads: CASSVGFPI. V and J are TRBV7-9 and TRBJ2-3; the table assigns TRBD1, which was not confirmed against the DNA. Counting both end residues, the CDR3 totals 9 amino acids. Germline V gene sequence: CDR1 SEHNR, CDR2 FQNEAQ (reference sequence).

The V and J genes are TRBV5-1 and TRBJ2-3; tentative D call: TRBD1 (5 bases). Trimming pared 4 bases from V and 2 bases from J, leaving 8 bases between. Germline V lookup: CDR1 SGHRS, CDR2 YFSETQ. This CDR3 is built from 13 residues. The CDR3 nucleotides are TGCGCCAGCAGCAAGGACACCACAGATACGCAGTATTTT. Translation: CASSKDTTDTQYF. Full variable domain (outside the CDR3, taken from reference TRBV5-1 and TRBJ2-3): KAGVTQTPRYLIKTRGQQVTLSCSPISGHRSVSWYQQTPGQGLQFLFEYFSETQRNKGNFPGRFSGRQFSNSRSEMNVSTLELGDSALYLCASSKDTTDTQYFGPGTRLTVL.

This clone came up once. The rearrangement links TRBV3-1 (or the pseudogene TRBV3-2) to TRBJ2-7; D is unclear. The CDR3 is 13 residues long. Germline V CDR1 and CDR2: LGHDT, YNNKEL (reference sequence). The germline V and J ends were trimmed by 1 base and 7 bases, with 11 bases remaining between them. In DNA form, the CDR3 reads TGTGCCAGCAGCCAAGGCCCCACTGTGGAGCAGTACGTC. It specifies CASSQGPTVEQYV.

A single count supports this clone. The rearrangement links TRBV6-2 or TRBV6-3 to TRBJ1-2; TRBD1 matches at 8 bases. V was pared by 2 bases and J by 4 bases, with 6 bases of the junction left unmatched. Germline CDR1 is MNHEY and CDR2 is SVGEGT. This CDR3 is built from 15 residues. The CDR3 loop is CASSYGTGSLYGYTF. As DNA, the CDR3 is TGTGCCAGCAGTTACGGGACAGGTTCCCTCTATGGCTACACCTTC.

The chain carries TRBV14 and TRBJ2-1; TRBD2 is a possible D gene (6 bases). From germline, CDR1 is SGHDN and CDR2 FVKESK. This CDR3 contains 15 residues. V was clipped by 1 base and J by 5 bases, with 12 bases between them. The CDR3 DNA is TGTGCCAGCAGCCAAGCGGGACTTTCAAACAATGAGCAGTTCTTC. It translates to CASSQAGLSNNEQFF.

The DNA for the CDR3 is TGTGCCAGCAGCAGGGACAGTCCCTATGGCTACACCTTC. It specifies CASSRDSPYGYTF. The chain is built from TRBV3-1 (or the pseudogene TRBV3-2) and TRBJ1-2; 7 bases map to TRBD1. Germline loops: CDR1 LGHDT, CDR2 YNNKEL (reference sequence). The CDR3 has 13 residues. Unmatched junction bases numbered 4, after V lost 5 bases and J lost 4 bases.

The gene calls are TRBV6-1 and TRBJ1-2; TRBD1 matches 7 bases. With 3 bases clipped from V and 3 bases from J, the junction kept 4 bases outside the gene matches. Germline CDR1 reads MNHNS; CDR2 reads SASEGT. This CDR3 spans 14 amino acids. DNA for the CDR3: TGTGCCAGCAGTGACAGGGGGGCAGACTATGGCTACACCTTC. The encoded protein is CASSDRGADYGYTF.

The V gene is TRBV5-1, the J gene TRBJ2-1; the match to TRBD2 covers 14 bases. V lost 4 bases and J lost 9; bases outside the gene matches: 12. The CDR3 loop spans 17 amino acids. Per germline, CDR1 SGHRS and CDR2 YFSETQ. CDR3 loop: CASSHGLAGGTRGEQFF. For the CDR3, the DNA is TGCGCCAGCAGCCACGGACTAGCGGGGGGTACTAGGGGTGAGCAGTTCTTC.

As to this clone: The DNA is left out, because the CDR3 cannot be placed on it with certainty; the CDR3 is given as TCRdb lists it. The V gene is TRBV3-1 (or the pseudogene TRBV3-2), the J gene TRBJ2-5; the listed D gene, TRBD2, was not tested against the DNA. Including both end residues, the CDR3 is 17 amino acids long. Germline V CDR1 and CDR2: LGHDT, YNNKEL (reference sequence). The CDR3 here is CASSQVALGTSGRRSNF.

By frequency in the sample, this clone is medium-sized. The gene calls are TRBV18 and TRBJ2-1, with 8 bases identical to TRBD2. Germline V CDR1 and CDR2: KGHSH, LQKENI. With V trimmed by 4 bases and J by 4 bases, 6 bases remained unmatched. This CDR3 has 15 amino acids. In DNA, the CDR3 is TGTGCCAGCTCACAAAGCGGGGGAGATTACAATGAGCAGTTCTTC. It encodes CASSQSGGDYNEQFF.

This CDR3 is CASSSSHLSYEQYV. CDR3 nucleotide sequence: TGTGCCAGCAGTTCAAGCCACCTCTCCTACGAGCAGTACGTC. This chain uses TRBV27 with TRBJ2-7; no clear D gene. The CDR3 loop spans 14 amino acids. CDR1 and CDR2 from the germline V gene are MNHEY and SMNVEV (reference sequence). The V end was cut by 4 bases, the J end by 0 bases, with 10 bases between.

The rearrangement uses TRBV7-9 and TRBJ2-1, with 9 bases fitting TRBD2. J lost 6 bases, V lost 1 base, and 4 bases had no gene match. This CDR3 has 15 amino acids. Looked up from germline, CDR1 is SEHNR and CDR2 is FQNEAQ (reference sequence). CDR3 protein: CASSLDAGGPNEQFF. CDR3 nucleotide sequence: TGTGCCAGCAGCTTAGATGCGGGAGGGCCCAATGAGCAGTTCTTC.

This chain links TRBV19 with TRBJ2-5, with D perhaps TRBD1 (6 bases). The CDR3 extends over 16 amino acids. Trimming left V 4 bases short and J 4 bases short, with 19 bases between. Germline V gives CDR1 LNHDA, CDR2 SQIVND (reference sequence). CDR3: CASSSKQGLLGETQYF. As DNA, the CDR3 is TGTGCCAGTAGTAGTAAACAGGGCCTGTTGGGAGAGACCCAGTACTTC.

The V and J genes are TRBV18 and TRBJ1-5, with D maybe TRBD1 (6 bases). Deletions cut 6 bases from V and 1 base from J, with 10 bases between. Germline V lookup: CDR1 KGHSH, CDR2 LQKENI. The CDR3 is made up of 14 amino acids. CDR3 nucleotides: TGTGCCAGCTCCACAGGGTCGAGCAATCAGCCCCAGCATTTT. Its translation: CASSTGSSNQPQHF. The variable domain in full, completed from reference TRBV18 and TRBJ1-5, reads NAGVMQNPRHLVRRRGQEARLRCSPMKGHSHVYWYRQLPEEGLKFMVYLQKENIIDESGMPKERFSAEFPKEGPSILRIQQVVRGDSAAYFCASSTGSSNQPQHFGDGTRLSIL.

V usage is TRBV5-1 and J usage is TRBJ2-2; the match to TRBD2 covers 14 bases. CDR1 SGHRS and CDR2 YFSETQ come from the germline V gene. J was trimmed by 9 bases and V by 4 bases; bases with no gene match: 20. This CDR3 has 20 residues. CDR3 residues: CASSPQQGTSGSYPLRELFF. The CDR3 bases are TGCGCCAGCAGCCCCCAGCAAGGGACTAGCGGGAGCTACCCACTAAGGGAGCTGTTTTTT.

The rearrangement links TRBV6-1 to TRBJ1-5; D may be TRBD1 (5 bases). The V end lost 2 bases, the J end lost 0 bases, and 17 bases lay between the germline ends. The CDR3 consists of 18 residues. The germline V gene has CDR1 MNHNS and CDR2 SASEGT. DNA of the CDR3: TGTGCCAGCAGTGAATCGGCCGCGGGGGGGTTTAGCAATCAGCCCCAGCATTTT. It codes for CASSESAAGGFSNQPQHF.

The chain uses TRBV7-9 and TRBJ2-7; 14 nucleotides line up with TRBD2. The V segment lost 5 bases and the J segment 5 bases; nucleotides outside the gene matches: 5. The germline gives CDR1 SEHNR, CDR2 FQNEAQ (reference sequence). This CDR3 is built from 15 residues. As DNA, the CDR3 is TGTGCCAGCAGCCCGCGACTAGCGGGGGGGAACGAGCAGTACTTC. Amino acids: CASSPRLAGGNEQYF.

The table lists this clone with a count of one. The chain combines TRBV24-1 with TRBJ1-2; a possible D gene is TRBD1 (6 bases). Looked up from germline, CDR1 is KGHDR and CDR2 is SFDVKD. V was pared by 3 bases and J by 4 bases, with 14 bases between. The CDR3 covers 15 residues. CDR3 protein: CATSDGRQDLYGYTF. The CDR3 nucleotides read TGTGCCACCAGTGATGGCCGACAGGACCTCTATGGCTACACCTTC.

The V gene is TRBV10-3, the J gene TRBJ2-7, with D possibly matching TRBD1 (5 bases). Germline loops: CDR1 ENHRY, CDR2 SYGVKD. Trimming removed 5 bases at V and 3 bases at J, with 8 bases between. This CDR3 is 12 amino acids long. The chain's CDR3 is CAISTGNYEQYF. CDR3 nucleotide sequence: TGTGCCATCAGTACAGGAAACTACGAGCAGTACTTC.

The V gene is TRBV25-1, the J gene TRBJ2-5; 7 bases are shared with TRBD1. J lost 0 bases, V lost 4 bases, and 5 bases had no gene match. The germline CDR1 and CDR2 sequences are MGHDK and SYGVNS. This CDR3 spans 15 amino acids. The CDR3 bases are TGTGCCAGCAGTGGGGGGACAGTCTACCAAGAGACCCAGTACTTC. Translation: CASSGGTVYQETQYF.

The chain uses TRBV19 and TRBJ1-6; 7 nucleotides line up with TRBD1. V was clipped by 6 bases and J by 5 bases; unmatched bases: 4. The CDR3 covers 14 residues. Germline-derived CDR1 and CDR2 are LNHDA and SQIVND (reference sequence). The CDR3 here is CASSSTGNNSPLHF. CDR3 nucleotides: TGTGCCAGTAGCTCGACAGGGAATAATTCACCCCTCCACTTT.

This chain connects TRBV18 to TRBJ2-3; 10 bases are shared with TRBD2. The CDR3 runs to 16 residues. Germline CDR1 KGHSH, CDR2 LQKENI. V shed 0 bases, J shed 4 bases, and the junction held 4 bases outside the gene matches. The CDR3 DNA follows: TGTGCCAGCTCACCACCGGGACTAGCGTTTCCAGATACGCAGTATTTT. Protein product: CASSPPGLAFPDTQYF.

J is TRBJ2-1 and V is TRBV2, with 10 bases matching TRBD2. Germline lookup yields CDR1 SNHLY and CDR2 FYNNEI. V was pared by 6 bases and J by 7 bases, with 9 bases of the junction left unmatched. CDR3 length: 15 amino acids. CDR3 sequence (DNA): TGTGCCAGCAGGGATCTAGCGGGAGTGGGGAATGAGCAGTTCTTC. This sequence encodes CASRDLAGVGNEQFF. The full variable domain, with the rest looked up from reference TRBV2 and TRBJ2-1, is EPEVTQTPSHQVTQMGQEVILRCVPISNHLYFYWYRQILGQKVEFLVSFYNNEISEKSEIFDDQFSVERPDGSNFTLKIRSTKLEDSAMYFCASRDLAGVGNEQFFGPGTRLTVL.

V and J are TRBV7-8 and TRBJ1-5, with 8 bases identical to TRBD1. With 6 bases clipped from V and 7 bases from J, the junction kept 11 bases outside the gene matches. This CDR3 has 15 residues. The germline V gene has CDR1 SGHVS and CDR2 FQNEAQ. CDR3 sequence: CASSMDQGARQPQHF. CDR3 DNA sequence: TGTGCCAGCAGTATGGATCAGGGGGCGAGGCAGCCCCAGCATTTT.

The chain employs TRBV7-3 and TRBJ2-1; 7 positions agree with TRBD2. CDR1 and CDR2 (germline): SGHTA, FQGTGA. V gave up 5 bases and J gave up 4 bases; unmatched junction bases: 11. There are 16 residues in the CDR3. CDR3 sequence reads: CASSIVAGEGYNEQFF. The DNA for the CDR3 is TGTGCCAGCAGCATAGTGGCGGGAGAGGGGTACAATGAGCAGTTCTTC.